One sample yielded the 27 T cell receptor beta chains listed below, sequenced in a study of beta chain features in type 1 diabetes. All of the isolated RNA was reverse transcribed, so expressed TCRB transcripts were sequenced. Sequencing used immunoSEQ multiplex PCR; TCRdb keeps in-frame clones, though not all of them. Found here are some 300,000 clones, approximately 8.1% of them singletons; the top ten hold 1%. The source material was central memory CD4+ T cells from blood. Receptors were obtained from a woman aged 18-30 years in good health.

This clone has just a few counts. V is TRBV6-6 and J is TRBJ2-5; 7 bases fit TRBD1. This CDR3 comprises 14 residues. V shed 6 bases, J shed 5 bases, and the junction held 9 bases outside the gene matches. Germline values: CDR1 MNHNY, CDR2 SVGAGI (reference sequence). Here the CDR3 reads CASRRTGMSETQYF. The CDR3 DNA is TGTGCCAGCAGACGGACAGGAATGAGTGAGACCCAGTACTTC.

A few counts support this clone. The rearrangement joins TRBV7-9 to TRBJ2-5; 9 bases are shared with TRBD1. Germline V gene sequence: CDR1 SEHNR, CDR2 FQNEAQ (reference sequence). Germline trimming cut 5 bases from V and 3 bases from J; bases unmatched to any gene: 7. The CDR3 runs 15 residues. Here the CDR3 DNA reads TGTGCCAGCAGCGTCGACTGGACAGGGGAAGAGACCCAGTACTTC. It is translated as CASSVDWTGEETQYF.

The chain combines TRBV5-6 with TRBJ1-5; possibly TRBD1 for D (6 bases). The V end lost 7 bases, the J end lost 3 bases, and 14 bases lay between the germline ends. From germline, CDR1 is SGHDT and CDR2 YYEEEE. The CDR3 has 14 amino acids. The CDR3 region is CASSRGHYNQPQHF. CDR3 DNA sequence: TGTGCCAGCTCCCGGGGACATTACAATCAGCCCCAGCATTTT. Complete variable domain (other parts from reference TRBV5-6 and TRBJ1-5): DAGVTQSPTHLIKTRGQQVTLRCSPKSGHDTVSWYQQALGQGPQFIFQYYEEEERQRGNFPDRFSGHQFPNYSSELNVNALLLGDSALYLCASSRGHYNQPQHFGDGTRLSIL.

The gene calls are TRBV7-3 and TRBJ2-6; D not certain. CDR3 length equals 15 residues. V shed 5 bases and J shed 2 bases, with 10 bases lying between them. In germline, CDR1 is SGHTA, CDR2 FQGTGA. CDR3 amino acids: CASSQGSPGANVLTF. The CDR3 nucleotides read TGTGCCAGCAGCCAAGGTAGCCCTGGGGCCAACGTCCTGACTTTC.

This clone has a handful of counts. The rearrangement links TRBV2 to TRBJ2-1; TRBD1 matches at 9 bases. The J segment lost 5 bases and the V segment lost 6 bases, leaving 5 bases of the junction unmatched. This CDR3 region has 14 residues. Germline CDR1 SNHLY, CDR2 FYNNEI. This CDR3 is CASRVDRGNNEQFF. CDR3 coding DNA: TGTGCCAGCAGAGTCGACAGGGGGAACAATGAGCAGTTCTTC. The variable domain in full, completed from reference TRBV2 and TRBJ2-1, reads EPEVTQTPSHQVTQMGQEVILRCVPISNHLYFYWYRQILGQKVEFLVSFYNNEISEKSEIFDDQFSVERPDGSNFTLKIRSTKLEDSAMYFCASRVDRGNNEQFFGPGTRLTVL.

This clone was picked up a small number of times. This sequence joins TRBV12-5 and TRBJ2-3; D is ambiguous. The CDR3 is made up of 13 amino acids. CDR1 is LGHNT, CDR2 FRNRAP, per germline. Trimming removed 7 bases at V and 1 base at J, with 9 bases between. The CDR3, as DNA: TGTGCTAGTGAGTACCACGGCACAGATACGCAGTATTTT. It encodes CASEYHGTDTQYF.

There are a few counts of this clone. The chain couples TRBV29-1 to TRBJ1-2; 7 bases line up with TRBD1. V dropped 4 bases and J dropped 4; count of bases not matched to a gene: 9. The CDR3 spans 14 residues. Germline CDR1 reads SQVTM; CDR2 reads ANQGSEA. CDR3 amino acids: CSVARDSATYGYTF. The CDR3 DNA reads TGCAGCGTTGCCCGGGACAGTGCTACCTATGGCTACACCTTC.

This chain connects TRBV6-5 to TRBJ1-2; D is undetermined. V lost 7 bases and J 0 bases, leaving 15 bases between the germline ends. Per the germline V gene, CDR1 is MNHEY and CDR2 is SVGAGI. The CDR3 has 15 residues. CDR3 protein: CASKEMNRANYGYTF. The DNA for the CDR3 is TGTGCCAGCAAAGAGATGAACCGAGCTAACTATGGCTACACCTTC.

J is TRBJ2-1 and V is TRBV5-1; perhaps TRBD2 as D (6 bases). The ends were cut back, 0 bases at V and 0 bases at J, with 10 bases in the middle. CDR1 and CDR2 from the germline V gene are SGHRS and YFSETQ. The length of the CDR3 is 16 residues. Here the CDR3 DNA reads TGCGCCAGCAGCTTGGGCGGGGCCCTCTCCTACAATGAGCAGTTCTTC. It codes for CASSLGGALSYNEQFF.

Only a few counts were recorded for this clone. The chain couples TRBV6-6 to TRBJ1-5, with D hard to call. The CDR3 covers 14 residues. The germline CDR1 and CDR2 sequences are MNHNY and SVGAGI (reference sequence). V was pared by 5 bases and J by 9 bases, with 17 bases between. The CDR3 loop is CASSEKSGPLPQHF. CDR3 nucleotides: TGTGCCAGCAGTGAGAAATCCGGGCCACTGCCCCAGCATTTT.

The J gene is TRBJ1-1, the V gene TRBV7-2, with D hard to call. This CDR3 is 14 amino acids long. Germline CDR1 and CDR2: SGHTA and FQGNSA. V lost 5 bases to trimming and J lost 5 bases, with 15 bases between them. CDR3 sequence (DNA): TGTGCCAGCAGCCCCGGCGTTGTGAGGACTGAAGCTTTCTTT. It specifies CASSPGVVRTEAFF.

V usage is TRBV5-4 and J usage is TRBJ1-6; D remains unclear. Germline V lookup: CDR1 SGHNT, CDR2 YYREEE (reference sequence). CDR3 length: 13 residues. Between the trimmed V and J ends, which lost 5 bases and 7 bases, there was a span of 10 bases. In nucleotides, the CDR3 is TGTGCCAGCAGTGACCGGACGAATTCACCCCTCCACTTT. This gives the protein CASSDRTNSPLHF.

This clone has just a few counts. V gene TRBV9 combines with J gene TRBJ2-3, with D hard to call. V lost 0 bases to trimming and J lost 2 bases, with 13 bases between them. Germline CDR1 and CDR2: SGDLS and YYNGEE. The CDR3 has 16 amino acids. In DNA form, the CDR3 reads TGTGCCAGCAGCGTAGATGTGGGGTTTTACACAGATACGCAGTATTTT. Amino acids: CASSVDVGFYTDTQYF.

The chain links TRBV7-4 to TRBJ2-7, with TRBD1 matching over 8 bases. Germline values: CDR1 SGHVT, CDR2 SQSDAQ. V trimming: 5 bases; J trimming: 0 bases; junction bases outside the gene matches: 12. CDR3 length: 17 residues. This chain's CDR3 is CASSPPARDRSSYEQYV. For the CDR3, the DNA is TGTGCCAGCAGCCCCCCCGCCAGGGACAGGTCCTCCTACGAGCAGTACGTC.

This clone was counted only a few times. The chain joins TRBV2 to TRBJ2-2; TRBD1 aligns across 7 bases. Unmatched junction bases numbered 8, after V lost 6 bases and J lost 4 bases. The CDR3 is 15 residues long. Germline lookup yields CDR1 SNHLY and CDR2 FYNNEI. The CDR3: CASSDQGVGTGELFF. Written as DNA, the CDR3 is TGTGCCAGCAGCGACCAGGGGGTGGGCACCGGGGAGCTGTTTTTT.

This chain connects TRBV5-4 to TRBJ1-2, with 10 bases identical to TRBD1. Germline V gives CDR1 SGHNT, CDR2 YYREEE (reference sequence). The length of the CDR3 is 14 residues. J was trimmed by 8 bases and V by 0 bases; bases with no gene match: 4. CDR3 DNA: TGTGCCAGCAGCTTGGTAGCGACAGGGGGCGGCTACACCTTC. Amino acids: CASSLVATGGGYTF. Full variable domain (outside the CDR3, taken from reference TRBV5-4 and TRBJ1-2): ETGVTQSPTHLIKTRGQQVTLRCSSQSGHNTVSWYQQALGQGPQFIFQYYREEENGRGNFPPRFSGLQFPNYSSELNVNALELDDSALYLCASSLVATGGGYTFGSGTRLTVV.

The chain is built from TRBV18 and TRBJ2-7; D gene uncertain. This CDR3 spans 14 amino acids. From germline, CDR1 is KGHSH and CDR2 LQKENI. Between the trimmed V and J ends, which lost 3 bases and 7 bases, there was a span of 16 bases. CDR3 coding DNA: TGTGCCAGCTCACCGCCGGACCCCGCCGGGGAGCAGTACTTC. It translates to CASSPPDPAGEQYF.

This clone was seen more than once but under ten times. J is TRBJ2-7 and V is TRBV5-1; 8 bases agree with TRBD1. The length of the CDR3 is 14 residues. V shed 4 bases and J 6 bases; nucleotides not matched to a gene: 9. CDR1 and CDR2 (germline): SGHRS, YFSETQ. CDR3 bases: TGCGCCAGCAGCCCCGGGACAGGAGCTCCCGAGCAGTACTTC. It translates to CASSPGTGAPEQYF. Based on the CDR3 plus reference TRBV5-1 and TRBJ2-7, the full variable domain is KAGVTQTPRYLIKTRGQQVTLSCSPISGHRSVSWYQQTPGQGLQFLFEYFSETQRNKGNFPGRFSGRQFSNSRSEMNVSTLELGDSALYLCASSPGTGAPEQYFGPGTRLTVT.

CDR3 sequence: CASRQGRDTEAFF. CDR3 bases: TGTGCCAGCAGACAGGGTCGGGACACTGAAGCTTTCTTT. The chain employs TRBV7-3 and TRBJ1-1, with a tentative D call TRBD1 (6 bases). Trimming removed 6 bases from V and 3 bases from J, with 11 bases in between. The CDR3 totals 13 residues. CDR1 is SGHTA, CDR2 FQGTGA, per germline. Supplemented by reference TRBV7-3 and TRBJ1-1, the full variable domain reads GAGVSQTPSNKVTEKGKYVELRCDPISGHTALYWYRQSLGQGPEFLIYFQGTGAADDSGLPNDRFFAVRPEGSVSTLKIQRTERGDSAVYLCASRQGRDTEAFFGQGTRLTVV.

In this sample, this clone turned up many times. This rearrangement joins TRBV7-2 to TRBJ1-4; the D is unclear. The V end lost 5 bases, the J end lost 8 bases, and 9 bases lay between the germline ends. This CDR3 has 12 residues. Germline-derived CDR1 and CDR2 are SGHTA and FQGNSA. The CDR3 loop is CASSPGEEKLFF. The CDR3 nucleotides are TGTGCCAGCAGCCCGGGCGAAGAAAAACTGTTTTTT.

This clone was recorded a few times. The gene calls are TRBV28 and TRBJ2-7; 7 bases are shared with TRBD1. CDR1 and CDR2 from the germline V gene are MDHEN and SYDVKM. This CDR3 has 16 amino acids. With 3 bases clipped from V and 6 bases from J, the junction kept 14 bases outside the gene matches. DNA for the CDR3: TGTGCCAGCAGTTTGACAGGGCCCCGTAAGAGGGGCGAGCAGTACGTC. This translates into CASSLTGPRKRGEQYV.

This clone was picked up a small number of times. The CDR3 DNA follows: TGTGCCAGCTCACATAAAAACGGGCCCTACGAGCAGTACGTC. Encoded protein: CASSHKNGPYEQYV. V gene TRBV18 combines with J gene TRBJ2-7, with D unclear. Germline V gene lookup returns CDR1 KGHSH and CDR2 LQKENI. Between the trimmed V and J ends, which lost 4 bases and 2 bases, there was a span of 12 bases. This CDR3 comprises 14 residues.

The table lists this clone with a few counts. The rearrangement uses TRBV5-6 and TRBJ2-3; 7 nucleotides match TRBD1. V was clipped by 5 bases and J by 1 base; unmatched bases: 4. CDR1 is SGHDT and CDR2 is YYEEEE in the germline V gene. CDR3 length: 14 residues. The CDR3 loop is CASSWGTGTDTQYF. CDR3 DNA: TGTGCCAGCAGTTGGGGGACAGGCACAGATACGCAGTATTTT.

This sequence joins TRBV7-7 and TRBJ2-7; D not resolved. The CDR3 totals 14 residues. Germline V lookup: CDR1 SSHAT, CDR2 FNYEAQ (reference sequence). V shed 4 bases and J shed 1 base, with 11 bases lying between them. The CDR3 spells CASSSQPQSYEQYF. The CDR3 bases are TGTGCCAGCAGCTCTCAGCCACAGTCCTACGAGCAGTACTTC.

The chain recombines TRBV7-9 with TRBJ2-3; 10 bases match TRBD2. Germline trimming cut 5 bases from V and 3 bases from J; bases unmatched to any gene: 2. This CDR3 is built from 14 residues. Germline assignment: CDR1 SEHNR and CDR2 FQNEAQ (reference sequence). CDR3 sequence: CASSRTSGTDTQYF. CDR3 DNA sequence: TGTGCCAGCAGCAGGACTAGCGGTACAGATACGCAGTATTTT.

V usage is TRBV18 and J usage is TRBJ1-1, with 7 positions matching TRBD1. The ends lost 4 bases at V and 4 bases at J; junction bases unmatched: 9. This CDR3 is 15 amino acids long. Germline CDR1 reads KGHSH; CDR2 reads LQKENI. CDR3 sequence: CASSQDRRGGTEAFF. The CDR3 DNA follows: TGTGCCAGCTCACAGGACAGGCGGGGGGGCACTGAAGCTTTCTTT.

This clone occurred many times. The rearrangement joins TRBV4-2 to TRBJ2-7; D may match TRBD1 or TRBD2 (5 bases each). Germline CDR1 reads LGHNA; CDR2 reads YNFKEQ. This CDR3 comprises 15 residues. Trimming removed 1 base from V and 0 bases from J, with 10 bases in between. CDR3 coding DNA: TGTGCCAGCAGCCAAGGCCCCGGGGCCTCCTACGAGCAGTACGTC. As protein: CASSQGPGASYEQYV.